This is a list of T cell receptor beta chains from one sample in a study of OX40 agonist ivuxolimab in advanced cancers. The protocol was immunoSEQ multiplex PCR, while the TCRdb copy is restricted to in-frame clones and leaves out a portion. In the table there are roughly 50,000 clones, 84% of which are singletons. This sample comprised CD4+ or CD8+ T cells sorted from blood, obtained in a trial of the OX40 agonist ivuxolimab. These receptors all stem from an adult with an advanced solid tumor such as melanoma, head and neck, liver or kidney cancer. Each CDR3 is given without its conserved first and last residue. Each record gives: clone size, J gene, V gene, CDR3 protein. Expanded clones get a size class; other rows say once, few or many, or leave the size out.

clone size: few; J gene: TRBJ1-2; V gene: TRBV9; CDR3 protein: ASSVEWGPYGYT
clone size: -; J gene: TRBJ1-1; V gene: TRBV19; CDR3 protein: ASSMNREEAF
clone size: few; J gene: TRBJ1-5; V gene: TRBV28; CDR3 protein: ASSLNRGPRGNQPQH
clone size: -; J gene: TRBJ1-4; V gene: TRBV5-5; CDR3 protein: ASSSSSQYEKLF
clone size: -; J gene: TRBJ2-3; V gene: TRBV6-5; CDR3 protein: ASSYGSRYTQY
clone size: -; J gene: TRBJ2-7; V gene: TRBV5-4; CDR3 protein: ASSLTAGEQY
clone size: -; J gene: TRBJ1-4; V gene: TRBV18; CDR3 protein: ASSPAGTENEKLF
clone size: once; J gene: TRBJ1-5; V gene: TRBV7-2; CDR3 protein: ASSPQDNQPQH
clone size: -; J gene: -; V gene: TRBV5-6; CDR3 protein: ASSPDSGTYEQY
clone size: once; J gene: TRBJ2-5; V gene: TRBV11-2; CDR3 protein: ASSLDLPQETQY
clone size: -; J gene: TRBJ2-4; V gene: TRBV5-4; CDR3 protein: ASSLDREAKNIQY
clone size: -; J gene: TRBJ1-4; V gene: TRBV7-6; CDR3 protein: ASSPRSTGANEKLF
clone size: -; J gene: TRBJ1-1; V gene: TRBV19; CDR3 protein: ASSKLRTEAF
clone size: -; J gene: TRBJ1-2; V gene: TRBV5-6; CDR3 protein: ASRLMDGYT
clone size: -; J gene: TRBJ2-5; V gene: TRBV9; CDR3 protein: ASSVRQGLPQETQY
clone size: -; J gene: TRBJ2-2; V gene: TRBV11-1; CDR3 protein: ASSMDRFSNTGELF
clone size: -; J gene: TRBJ2-7; V gene: TRBV28; CDR3 protein: ASSFRQRSHEQY
clone size: -; J gene: TRBJ1-1; V gene: TRBV4-1; CDR3 protein: ASSRVGRPDVTHTEAF
clone size: once; J gene: TRBJ2-1; V gene: TRBV7-9; CDR3 protein: ASSLAVSSYNEQF
clone size: -; J gene: TRBJ1-3; V gene: TRBV28; CDR3 protein: ASSSEQAYSGNTIY
clone size: -; J gene: TRBJ1-5; V gene: TRBV30; CDR3 protein: AWTPTEFNQPQH
clone size: -; J gene: TRBJ1-3; V gene: TRBV11-2; CDR3 protein: ASSLSLASVSGNTIY
clone size: few; J gene: TRBJ1-3; V gene: TRBV14; CDR3 protein: ASSQDNGGNTIY
clone size: -; J gene: TRBJ1-6; V gene: TRBV2; CDR3 protein: ASSESPGQGKSPLH
clone size: -; J gene: TRBJ2-2; V gene: TRBV10-3; CDR3 protein: ATGTSGGELF
clone size: -; J gene: TRBJ2-7; V gene: TRBV6-1; CDR3 protein: ASRGLAISYEQY
clone size: -; J gene: TRBJ1-1; V gene: TRBV30; CDR3 protein: SAGTNTEAF
clone size: -; J gene: TRBJ2-3; V gene: TRBV28; CDR3 protein: ASSETMGQSTDTQY
clone size: -; J gene: TRBJ2-2; V gene: TRBV28; CDR3 protein: ASSLIPGRNTGELF
clone size: -; J gene: TRBJ2-3; V gene: TRBV2; CDR3 protein: ASSDSRGGTDTQY
clone size: -; J gene: TRBJ1-1; V gene: TRBV5-1; CDR3 protein: ASSYGQGEAF
clone size: -; J gene: TRBJ1-1; V gene: TRBV9; CDR3 protein: ASSLTGWPAEAF
clone size: -; J gene: TRBJ2-6; V gene: TRBV28; CDR3 protein: ASTLRGRSSGANVLT
clone size: -; J gene: TRBJ2-2; V gene: TRBV14; CDR3 protein: ASSQVRASGFFPGELF
clone size: -; J gene: TRBJ1-2; V gene: TRBV27; CDR3 protein: ASSNRPGTGRSFDGYT
clone size: -; J gene: TRBJ2-1; V gene: TRBV19; CDR3 protein: ASTSLRTSGIYEQF
clone size: -; J gene: TRBJ2-7; V gene: TRBV28; CDR3 protein: ASTQGGSSYEQY
clone size: -; J gene: TRBJ2-7; V gene: TRBV5-4; CDR3 protein: ASSGTFSYEQY
clone size: -; J gene: TRBJ2-7; V gene: TRBV5-1; CDR3 protein: ASSLDSPSYEQY
clone size: -; J gene: TRBJ1-5; V gene: TRBV30; CDR3 protein: AWDSGGPQH
clone size: -; J gene: TRBJ2-7; V gene: TRBV28; CDR3 protein: ASSLVKEEPSYEQY
clone size: -; J gene: TRBJ2-1; V gene: TRBV2; CDR3 protein: ASSWGQGPSQSSYNEQF
clone size: -; J gene: TRBJ1-5; V gene: TRBV7-2; CDR3 protein: ASSSTGGNQPQH
clone size: -; J gene: TRBJ1-5; V gene: TRBV6-1; CDR3 protein: ASIPSSNQPQH
clone size: once; J gene: TRBJ2-3; V gene: TRBV7-2; CDR3 protein: ASTLGLASTDTQY
clone size: -; J gene: TRBJ1-2; V gene: TRBV28; CDR3 protein: ASSFLVTGGNGYT
clone size: -; J gene: TRBJ2-2; V gene: TRBV19; CDR3 protein: ASSIPGLVPGELF
clone size: -; J gene: TRBJ1-2; V gene: TRBV28; CDR3 protein: ASRSGDYGYT
clone size: once; J gene: TRBJ1-2; V gene: TRBV10-2; CDR3 protein: ASSPLPAYGYT
clone size: -; J gene: TRBJ1-1; V gene: TRBV7-2; CDR3 protein: ASSAPGSAEAF
clone size: few; J gene: TRBJ1-1; V gene: TRBV6-6; CDR3 protein: ASRGGRPTEAF
clone size: -; J gene: TRBJ2-2; V gene: TRBV2; CDR3 protein: ASSPYTNTGELF
clone size: -; J gene: TRBJ2-7; V gene: TRBV29-1; CDR3 protein: SAVRGSSYEQY